This T cell receptor (beta chain) originates from a study of breast tumors, draining lymph nodes, adjacent tissues. CDR1 is MNHNY, CDR2 SVGAGI, per germline (reference sequence). V was shortened by 4 bases and J by 5 bases, with 21 bases between the two germline ends. There are 17 residues in the CDR3. The lymph nodes were axillary draining lymph nodes from breast cancer patients. TCRdb analysed the multiplex PCR reads with MiXCR anew, one entry per CDR3 protein. The table shows more than 250,000 distinct CDR3 sequences, with over 25% occurring only once. This receptor was obtained from a female donor with breast cancer. Some clones in this sample may be carry-over from other donors' samples. What was sequenced was axillary lymph node tissue. The chain employs TRBV6-6 and TRBJ1-5; D may be TRBD1 (5 bases). CDR3 nucleotide sequence: TGTGCCAGCAGTTGGCTTGGTCAGGGTGAGAAGGATCAGCCCCAGCATTTT. Protein sequence: CASSWLGQGEKDQPQHF.